This TCR beta chain appears in the sequencing data of a study of neurological immune-mediated disorders (dated by TCRdb to between 2019 and 2020). Background on the whole study: Of the approximately 34 multiple sclerosis patients, approximately 31 had relapsing-remitting MS and 3 had secondary progressive MS. The cohort included approximately 68 subjects: some 15 with HAM/TSP, some 34 with multiple sclerosis, and some 20 healthy controls. Using UMI-based sequencing, the study compared peripheral blood TCR-beta repertoires from patients with HTLV-I-associated myelopathy (HAM/TSP), patients with multiple sclerosis, and healthy controls. Longitudinal samples, technical triplicates and paired sorted CD4+ and CD8+ T-cell subsets, alongside PBMC samples, were included among the approximately 98 TCR-beta libraries. Here is what the overall study found, with its caveats: The MS cluster was not associated with any clinical or MRI features, and the authors stated that larger cohorts are needed. Phylogenetic analysis grouped repertoires from 18 of 34 MS patients into a cluster of related CDR3 sequences, suggesting a possible repertoire-level signature. Expanded clones from different subjects shared no identical CDR3 amino acid sequences, which suggests that TCR-beta repertoires were private in all groups. TCR clonal expansion was highest in HAM/TSP patients and lowest in MS patients, with MS patients falling below even healthy controls.

cDNA was synthesized by template-switch 5'RACE using a primer with a 10-nucleotide random unique molecular identifier that tagged each TCR transcript. Over 190 million TCR-beta sequences, covering 15-18 subjects, were produced in each sequencing run. The RNeasy kit was used for extraction of total RNA. The KAPA Real-time Library Amplification kit was used to amplify TCR-beta VDJ regions with primers targeting the TCR constant region and the 5'RACE anchor. Sample indexes and Illumina adaptors were added in a first PCR, and a second PCR then increased library yield. After Ampure bead purification, the TCR product of roughly 650 bp was size-selected on a 2% E-gel SizeSelection system. Before pooling, library quality was checked on a Bioanalyzer, concentration was measured with Qubit, and libraries were quantified with the Kapa Library Quantification kit. An Illumina HiSeq 2500 sequenced the libraries paired-end 2 x 150 bp. To increase sequence diversity, about 25-31% phiX was spiked into each library pool. The authors processed their data as follows. The quality-filtered reads were processed with the UMI-based MiGEC pipeline, whose error correction step removed more than 80% of the raw TCR sequences. IMGT germline references were used for aligning VDJ genes, and each clonotype was defined as a unique CDR3 amino acid sequence together with its V-J genes. Clonal expansion, Shannon diversity, and CDR3 relatedness (CalcPairwiseDistances, ClusterSamples) were evaluated with VDJtools, and phylogenetic trees were built with CLCbio workbench. A clone was classed as expanded if it had 8 or more unique UMIs, a cutoff based on coefficient-of-variation modelling across technical triplicates. TCRdb reanalyzed the raw reads on its own, using fastp at Q25 for trimming and MiXCR for clone calling, and kept in-frame beta chains. Rows are unified per CDR3 protein, each entry keeping the most common DNA and genes. TCRdb's processing, not the authors', yielded these V and J calls. The sample records tens of thousands of distinct CDR3 sequences, approximately 4.1% of which are singletons. Roughly 1.4% of the sample lies in the top ten.

For unsorted PBMC libraries, 2 million PBMCs were used after storage in RNAlater at -80 degrees C until RNA extraction. Multiple sclerosis patients were enrolled in a US clinical protocol evaluating disease progression by magnetic resonance imaging. Peripheral blood was subjected to Ficoll-Hypaque density gradient centrifugation to isolate PBMCs, which were then cryopreserved in liquid nitrogen. This clonotype has at least ten counts. No cognate antigen has been identified for it. No base qualities exist here, and no much larger clone lies one base off it. The germline ends are 11 bases apart after V is trimmed by 0 bases and J by 0 bases. Reading from cysteine to phenylalanine, the CDR3 counts 16 amino acids. Here the CDR3 DNA is all that survives: 48 bases in frame from base 1. The germline V gene supplies CDR1 MGHRA and CDR2 YSYEKL.

Material for sequencing was PBMCs. This receptor chain uses TRBV4-1 and TRBJ1-2; the D gene cannot be named for sure. The receptor comes from a man under 40 with multiple sclerosis. CDR3 region: CASSQDPAGANYGYTF. The DNA is as follows: TGCGCCAGCAGCCAAGATCCGGCAGGAGCTAACTATGGCTACACCTTC.